This TCR beta chain came from a study of blood T cell repertoires in COVID-19. How the authors handled the data: Amplified reference gene primers provided the basis for estimating nucleated cell counts. The method was immunoSEQ multiplex PCR; TCRdb's version includes in-frame clones alone and lacks a portion of them. V, J and clone size derive from that table, while D and trimming were established from the DNA sequence. Here the sample spans more than 150,000 clones, under 90% being singletons. Germline CDR1 is LNHNV and CDR2 is YYDKDF (reference sequence). Trimming took 5 bases from V and 0 from J, leaving 8 bases between them. The CDR3 length is 14 residues.

The chain recombines TRBV15 with TRBJ1-3, with D perhaps TRBD1 (5 bases). Sequencing used PBMCs or T cells enriched from blood (not recorded which). The receptor was isolated from a woman in her 50s who had recovered from COVID-19. The CDR3 DNA is TGTGCCACCAGCCGGGGGAGCTCTGGAAACACCATATATTTT. Amino acid sequence: CATSRGSSGNTIYF.